Following are 27 T cell receptor beta chains from one sample sequenced in a study of blood T cell repertoires in COVID-19. Sequencing was performed with immunoSEQ multiplex PCR; in TCRdb, only in-frame clones are kept and a portion is missing. The sample includes around 170,000 clones, 88% of them seen just once. Sequencing used PBMCs or T cells enriched from blood (not recorded which). All receptors come from a woman aged 18-29 years who had recovered from COVID-19.

This chain joins TRBV11-2 and TRBJ2-5; weak D call: TRBD2 (5 bases). V shed 4 bases and J shed 4 bases, with 13 bases lying between them. In germline, CDR1 is SGHAT, CDR2 FQNNGV. There are 14 residues in the CDR3. CDR3 sequence (DNA): TGTGCCAGCAGCTCCCCCGGTCGGGGAGAGACCCAGTACTTC. Translating it yields CASSSPGRGETQYF.

This clone has a handful of counts. The gene calls are TRBV15 and TRBJ2-5, with 9 bases that match TRBD2. V lost 0 bases and J lost 1; bases outside the gene matches: 6. Germline CDR1 and CDR2: LNHNV and YYDKDF (reference sequence). This CDR3 spans 17 amino acids. The CDR3 DNA follows: TGTGCCACCAGCAGAGATCTGACTAGCGGCACCCAAGAGACCCAGTACTTC. Translation: CATSRDLTSGTQETQYF.

Written as DNA, the CDR3 is TGTGCCAGCAGCCCGTCGGTGGACACTGAAGCTTTCTTT. Its translation: CASSPSVDTEAFF. The V and J genes are TRBV3-1 (or the pseudogene TRBV3-2) and TRBJ1-1; D is unclear. V gave up 4 bases and J gave up 3 bases, with 9 bases separating them. Germline CDR1 LGHDT, CDR2 YNNKEL (reference sequence). This CDR3 has 13 residues.

The genes are TRBV7-4 and TRBJ1-5, with D perhaps TRBD1 (5 bases). Germline CDR1 reads SGHVT; CDR2 reads SQSDAQ. Trimming took off 2 bases at V and 1 base at J, with 9 bases between the two ends. The CDR3 loop spans 15 amino acids. The CDR3 bases are TGTGCCAGCAGCTTACAGGGAAACAGCAATCAGCCCCAGCATTTT. Its translation: CASSLQGNSNQPQHF. The full variable domain, in which reference TRBV7-4 and TRBJ1-5 provide the parts outside the CDR3, is GAGVSQSPRYKVAKRGRDVALRCDSISGHVTLYWYRQTLGQGSEVLTYSQSDAQRDKSGRPSGRFSAERPERSVSTLKIQRTEQGDSAVYLCASSLQGNSNQPQHFGDGTRLSIL.

The count of this clone is one. The J gene is TRBJ2-5, the V gene TRBV6-5; D perhaps matches TRBD2 (5 bases). V gave up 0 bases and J gave up 4 bases, with 6 bases separating them. The germline gives CDR1 MNHEY, CDR2 SVGAGI. This CDR3 is built from 13 residues. The CDR3 nucleotides are TGTGCCAGCAGTTACTCTCGGGGAGAGACCCAGTACTTC. Encoded protein: CASSYSRGETQYF.

The J gene is TRBJ2-1, the V gene TRBV3-1 (or the pseudogene TRBV3-2); 14 bases fit TRBD2. This CDR3 has 17 amino acids. After removal of 3 bases from V and 9 bases from J, the junction contained 10 bases not matched to a gene. Germline V gives CDR1 LGHDT, CDR2 YNNKEL (reference sequence). This CDR3 is CASSQASGTSGRGEQFF. The CDR3 DNA reads TGTGCCAGCAGCCAGGCCTCCGGGACTAGCGGGAGAGGTGAGCAGTTCTTC.

The V gene is TRBV10-2, the J gene TRBJ1-1, with 9 bases fitting TRBD1. Germline V lookup: CDR1 WSHSY, CDR2 SAAADI. With V trimmed by 10 bases and J by 6 bases, 9 bases remained unmatched. The CDR3 sequence is 13 residues long. The CDR3 here is CATSGTGFAEAFF. In DNA form, the CDR3 reads TGCGCCACCTCGGGGACAGGGTTCGCTGAAGCTTTCTTT.

This clone has a single count. The chain joins TRBV4-2 to TRBJ2-6; D uncertain. The CDR3 runs 16 residues. Deletions cut 4 bases from V and 0 bases from J, with 10 bases between. Germline V gene data show CDR1 as LGHNA and CDR2 as YNFKEQ. The CDR3, as DNA: TGTGCCAGCAGCCTGCTAGGTAGCTCTGGGGCCAACGTCCTGACTTTC. Protein: CASSLLGSSGANVLTF.

This chain links TRBV7-9 with TRBJ2-3; D perhaps matches TRBD2 (7 bases). The CDR3 consists of 13 residues. V lost 10 bases and J lost 4, with 15 bases in between. Germline values: CDR1 SEHNR, CDR2 FQNEAQ (reference sequence). Here the CDR3 DNA reads TGTGCCACCAGGAGGGGGGGGGCAGATACGCAGTATTTT. Translating it yields CATRRGGADTQYF.

The chain uses TRBV6-5 and TRBJ2-2, with D perhaps TRBD1 (7 bases). Trimming stripped 2 bases from V and 2 bases from J, with 9 bases between. Germline CDR1 is MNHEY and CDR2 is SVGAGI. CDR3 length: 15 residues. The CDR3 region is CASSYQGGNTGELFF. CDR3 nucleotide sequence: TGTGCCAGCAGTTACCAGGGGGGAAACACCGGGGAGCTGTTTTTT.

V and J are TRBV6-5 and TRBJ1-4; no firm D call. Germline V gene sequence: CDR1 MNHEY, CDR2 SVGAGI. The CDR3 is made up of 14 amino acids. With 6 bases removed from V and 0 bases from J, the gap between germline ends came to 8 bases. The CDR3 reads CASRGQATNEKLFF. As DNA, the CDR3 is TGTGCCAGCAGAGGTCAGGCAACTAATGAAAAACTGTTTTTT.

The chain carries TRBV24-1 and TRBJ2-3; 9 positions agree with TRBD2. There are 16 residues in the CDR3. Looked up from germline, CDR1 is KGHDR and CDR2 is SFDVKD. V gave up 3 bases and J gave up 6 bases; unmatched junction bases: 9. CDR3 sequence reads: CATSDPEWTSVDTQYF. The CDR3 DNA reads TGTGCCACCAGTGATCCTGAGTGGACTAGCGTCGATACGCAGTATTTT.

This clone has just one count. The CDR3 loop is CASSSRQGTDTQYF. The CDR3 region has the DNA TGTGCCAGCAGCTCGCGACAGGGAACAGATACGCAGTATTTT. V and J are TRBV13 and TRBJ2-3, with 7 positions matching TRBD1. Germline lookup yields CDR1 PRHDT and CDR2 FYEKMQ (reference sequence). The CDR3 runs 14 residues. Unmatched junction bases numbered 4, after V lost 4 bases and J lost 3 bases.

J is TRBJ2-2 and V is TRBV30, with D possibly matching TRBD2 (5 bases). CDR3 length equals 11 residues. V was trimmed by 5 bases and J by 7 bases, leaving 8 bases between them. Per the germline V gene, CDR1 is GTSNPN and CDR2 is SVGIG (reference sequence). The CDR3 region is CAWGLYGELFF. The DNA for the CDR3 is TGTGCCTGGGGACTCTACGGGGAGCTGTTTTTT.

This chain connects TRBV19 to TRBJ1-2; D is unresolved. Germline V lookup: CDR1 LNHDA, CDR2 SQIVND (reference sequence). V was trimmed by 1 base and J by 2 bases, leaving 11 bases between them. The CDR3 runs 15 residues. CDR3 DNA sequence: TGTGCCAGTAGTATAGCGGACTTTCTGAACTATGGCTACACCTTC. Encoded protein: CASSIADFLNYGYTF.

The chain joins TRBV6-1 to TRBJ2-7; no clear D. Germline CDR1 reads MNHNS; CDR2 reads SASEGT. The CDR3 loop spans 14 amino acids. V lost 3 bases, J lost 6 bases, and 15 bases lay in between. The CDR3 here is CASSDIHRVGEQYF. The DNA for the CDR3 is TGTGCCAGCAGTGATATCCACCGGGTAGGCGAGCAGTACTTC.

This clone was observed once. The chain uses TRBV2 and TRBJ2-1; the match to TRBD2 covers 12 bases. Looked up from germline, CDR1 is SNHLY and CDR2 is FYNNEI. This CDR3 has 15 amino acids. The V gene end was trimmed by 6 bases and the J gene end by 10 bases; junction bases not matched to a gene: 10. The CDR3 is CASRTGLAGFNEQFF. The CDR3 nucleotides read TGTGCCAGCAGAACAGGACTAGCGGGATTCAACGAGCAGTTCTTC.

V gene TRBV29-1 combines with J gene TRBJ2-2; 7 positions agree with TRBD1. Germline loops: CDR1 SQVTM, CDR2 ANQGSEA. CDR3 length: 15 amino acids. Trimming removed 4 bases from V and 4 bases from J; junction bases left unmatched: 9. The CDR3 loop is CSVGDEGAVTGELFF. Here the CDR3 DNA reads TGCAGCGTTGGGGACGAGGGGGCCGTCACCGGGGAGCTGTTTTTT.

The chain has TRBV28 and TRBJ2-3, with TRBD1 matching 10 bases. The CDR3 spans 18 residues. Germline CDR1 and CDR2: MDHEN and SYDVKM. J lost 1 base, V lost 5 bases, and 12 bases had no gene match. CDR3: CASSSGTGEMFGTDTQYF. The CDR3 DNA reads as TGTGCCAGCAGTAGCGGGACAGGGGAGATGTTTGGCACAGATACGCAGTATTTT.

This chain connects TRBV5-8 to TRBJ1-5; no reliable D call. Germline assignment: CDR1 SGHTS and CDR2 YDEGEE. V shed 1 base and J shed 0 bases, with 11 bases lying between them. The CDR3 is 16 amino acids. CDR3 region: CASSLQLESSNQPQHF. CDR3 bases: TGTGCCAGCAGCTTGCAACTGGAGAGTAGCAATCAGCCCCAGCATTTT.

The chain couples TRBV4-3 to TRBJ1-1; 7 nucleotides match TRBD1. This CDR3 comprises 15 residues. Germline assignment: CDR1 LGHNA and CDR2 YSLEER. Losses at the gene ends were 2 bases for V and 1 base for J; bases not matched to a gene: 4. The DNA of the CDR3 is TGCGCCAGCAGCCAACAGGACAGGACGAACACTGAAGCTTTCTTT. This encodes CASSQQDRTNTEAFF.

In this sample, this clone turned up a few times. The rearrangement links TRBV5-5 to TRBJ2-1, with D possibly TRBD1 on 5 matching bases. There are 14 residues in the CDR3. The V gene lost 1 base and the J gene lost 9 bases, with 14 bases spanning the gap. CDR1 and CDR2 (germline): SGHKS, YYEKEE (reference sequence). The chain's CDR3 is CASSLNGQGAEQFF. As DNA, the CDR3 is TGTGCCAGCAGCTTGAACGGACAAGGTGCTGAGCAGTTCTTC.

The J gene is TRBJ2-7, the V gene TRBV11-2; possible D gene TRBD1, 6 bases. Trimming took off 7 bases at V and 1 base at J, with 11 bases between the two ends. Looked up from germline, CDR1 is SGHAT and CDR2 is FQNNGV. The CDR3 is 13 amino acids. The DNA of the CDR3 is TGTGCCAGCATCCCGGACAGTTCCTACGAGCAGTACTTC. Its protein product is CASIPDSSYEQYF.

This sequence joins TRBV29-1 and TRBJ2-3; 9 bases are shared with TRBD1. Germline V gene sequence: CDR1 SQVTM, CDR2 ANQGSEA. The CDR3 is made up of 14 amino acids. The CDR3 spells CTYTGQGRVDTQYF. CDR3 nucleotide sequence: TGCACCTATACCGGACAGGGGCGCGTGGATACGCAGTATTTT.

The chain is built from TRBV15 and TRBJ2-3; perhaps TRBD2 as D (5 bases). Trimming removed 8 bases from V and 6 bases from J, with 21 bases in between. CDR3 length equals 15 residues. Germline CDR1 reads LNHNV; CDR2 reads YYDKDF (reference sequence). The CDR3 region has the DNA TGTGCCACCCTCAGTGGTCTAGCCGGGGTGGATACGCAGTATTTT. It is translated as CATLSGLAGVDTQYF.

This chain uses TRBV3-1 (or the pseudogene TRBV3-2) with TRBJ1-4; unclear D gene. V shed 0 bases and J shed 0 bases, with 5 bases lying between them. Germline CDR1 LGHDT, CDR2 YNNKEL (reference sequence). The CDR3 has 15 residues. The CDR3 is CASSQDGSTNEKLFF. The CDR3 coding sequence is TGTGCCAGCAGCCAAGACGGGTCAACTAATGAAAAACTGTTTTTT.

The chain links TRBV5-5 to TRBJ1-1; D perhaps matches TRBD1 (5 bases). Germline V gene data show CDR1 as SGHKS and CDR2 as YYEKEE (reference sequence). The CDR3 is made up of 17 amino acids. The V end was cut by 0 bases, the J end by 1 base, with 16 bases between. This chain's CDR3 is CASSLGDGGWTNTEAFF. The CDR3 DNA reads as TGTGCCAGCAGCTTGGGGGACGGAGGGTGGACGAACACTGAAGCTTTCTTT.